The entry that follows covers one T cell receptor (beta chain) sequence. Its target is unknown. TCRdb reprocessed the 5' RACE reads and keeps a single row for each CDR3 protein, giving no DNA. Its table records about half a million distinct CDR3 sequences. The data belong to a study of T cells expressing NK-cell markers. Study details: Sequenced donors, eight in total, included seven who were HCMV-seropositive and one who was seronegative.

Whole-study results and caveats: Of the CD8+ T cell pool in about 6 donors, about 1.0-8% was accounted for by dominant NKG2C+ clonotypes. In a few donors, dominant clonotypes made up roughly 28.3-65% of CD3+CD56-NKG2C+ cells.

Germline V gives CDR1 LGHDT, CDR2 YNNKEL (reference sequence). The CDR3 extends over 16 amino acids. The genes are TRBV3-1 and TRBJ2-5; lacking DNA, the TRBD2 call made by TCRdb goes unchecked. The sequence came from a woman between 45 and 65 years old in good health. Specimen: blood T cells: a sorted CD56 or NKG2C T cell subset, CD4+ or CD8+ T cells, or bulk PBMC T cells (not recorded which). CDR3: CASASGLAGGQETQYF.